Given below is one T cell receptor (beta chain) in context. The antigen remains undetermined. TCRdb's copy holds only in-frame clones and misses some; the assay was immunoSEQ multiplex PCR. Of 89,000 or so clones in the sample, over 75% were seen once. These data originate in a study of T cell responses to AZD1222 COVID-19 vaccine. Findings and caveats of the study: Donors in the cohort were predominantly white British and more often female, and clonal diversity was possibly underestimated. Researchers took repertoire samples only after the peak T cell response had come. Across spike, vaccine-associated CD4 TCRs were found, dominant at 160-218 and 743-854. Spike-specific TCR repertoires showed rising breadth and depth after two AZD1222 doses.

This receptor was identified in an adult in good health. The input for sequencing was peripheral blood, taken on day 0 of AZD1222 vaccination.

The CDR3 DNA reads as TGCGCCAGCAGCTTTGGACAATCTGAAGCTTTCTTT. Its protein is CASSFGQSEAFF. J is TRBJ1-1 and V is TRBV5-1, with D possibly TRBD1 on 5 matching bases. CDR1 and CDR2 (germline): SGHRS, YFSETQ. V gave up 2 bases and J gave up 6 bases, with 8 bases separating them. The CDR3 has 12 residues.